Presented here are 2 T cell receptor beta chains from one specimen sequenced in a study of T cells after yellow fever vaccination. One entry per CDR3 protein, called by TCRdb with MiXCR from the 5' RACE reads. Counted here are under 200,000 distinct CDR3 sequences, 6% to 7.5% occurring once; the ten biggest clones make up 2.5% to 3%. The sample was CD4+ T cells sorted from PBMCs, taken 4 to 6 days after the first yellow fever vaccination. These receptors were obtained from a young man who received the YFV17D yellow fever vaccine.

This clonotype occurred many times. CDR3 residues: CATSRGDSVSTDTQYF. CDR3 in DNA: TGTGCCACCAGCAGAGGGGACTCAGTTTCCACAGATACGCAGTATTTT. The rearrangement joins TRBV15 to TRBJ2-3; tentative D call: TRBD2 (6 bases). The CDR3 has 16 residues. Deletions cut 1 base from V and 2 bases from J, with 13 bases between. Germline values: CDR1 LNHNV, CDR2 YYDKDF (reference sequence).

This chain joins TRBV3-1 and TRBJ1-1; maybe TRBD1 (5 bases). Trimming left V 0 bases short and J 8 bases short, with 7 bases between. Germline values: CDR1 LGHDT, CDR2 YNNKEL (reference sequence). The CDR3 contains 12 residues. In DNA, the CDR3 is TGTGCCAGCAGCCAAGAGGGGGGAGAAGCTTTCTTT. Encoded protein: CASSQEGGEAFF.